These T cell receptor beta chains were read from a single sample in a study of memory CD4+ T cells and cytomegalovirus serostatus. Some clones are missing from TCRdb's copy, which holds only in-frame ones; the method was immunoSEQ multiplex PCR. Counted here are some 50,000 clones, around 77% occurring once; the ten biggest clones make up 1.6%. What was sequenced was memory CD4+ T cells from blood. These receptors came from an adult in good health and CMV-seronegative. Each CDR3 is given with its conserved first and last residue. A D gene is named only where the DNA matches it firmly.

v_call,j_call,d_call,cdr3_aa,cdr3_nt
TRBV9,TRBJ1-2,NA,CASSRGVSYGYTF,TGTGCCAGCAGCCGAGGGGTGAGCTATGGCTACACCTTC
TRBV2,TRBJ2-2,NA,CASKAGPLLGELFF,TGTGCCAGCAAGGCAGGGCCTCTCCTCGGGGAGCTGTTTTTT
TRBV19,TRBJ2-1,TRBD2,CASSGTSGGPYNEQFF,TGTGCCAGTAGTGGGACTAGCGGGGGCCCCTACAATGAGCAGTTCTTC
TRBV25-1,TRBJ1-2,NA,CASSPGGLRLGYTF,TGTGCCAGCAGCCCGGGGGGGCTGAGATTAGGCTACACCTTC
TRBV10-1,TRBJ1-1,TRBD1,CASSESRTGDITPMNTEAFF,TGCGCCAGCAGTGAGTCTCGGACAGGGGACATAACACCCATGAACACTGAAGCTTTCTTT
TRBV5-5,TRBJ2-1,NA,CASSLWQLRSSYNEQFF,TGTGCCAGCAGCTTGTGGCAGCTCCGGAGCTCCTACAATGAGCAGTTCTTC
TRBV28,TRBJ2-4,TRBD2,CASRAGGAKNIQYF,TGTGCCAGCAGGGCGGGGGGTGCCAAAAACATTCAGTACTTC
TRBV28,TRBJ2-7,TRBD1,CASSSPGTGTYEQYF,TGTGCCAGCAGTTCCCCCGGGACAGGGACCTACGAGCAGTACTTC
TRBV9,TRBJ2-7,NA,CASSVGREAYEQYF,TGTGCCAGCAGCGTAGGACGGGAAGCCTACGAGCAGTACTTC
TRBV5-6,TRBJ2-1,TRBD2,CASTLGGGSSYNEQFF,TGTGCCAGCACCTTGGGTGGCGGGAGTTCCTACAATGAGCAGTTCTTC